One sample yielded the 19 T cell receptor beta chains listed below, sequenced in a study of blood T cell repertoires in COVID-19. Assay used: immunoSEQ multiplex PCR; TCRdb lists only in-frame clones, some missing. The table has some 670,000 clones, 70% to 90% seen once. Sequenced sample: peripheral blood. These receptors were taken from a woman between 18 and 29 years old with acute or convalescent COVID-19.

The genes are TRBV7-6 and TRBJ1-6, with 8 bases aligning to TRBD1. CDR1 and CDR2 (germline): SGHVS, FNYEAQ. This CDR3 is 17 amino acids long. Losses at the gene ends were 3 bases for V and 5 bases for J; bases not matched to a gene: 9. DNA of the CDR3: TGTGCCAGCAGCTTGGCGGCAGGACAGGGCGATAATTCACCCCTCCACTTT. This translates into CASSLAAGQGDNSPLHF. The complete variable domain, with remaining parts taken from reference TRBV7-6 and TRBJ1-6, reads GAGVSQSPRYKVTKRGQDVALRCDPISGHVSLYWYRQALGQGPEFLTYFNYEAQQDKSGLPNDRFSAERPEGSISTLTIQRTEQRDSAMYRCASSLAAGQGDNSPLHFGNGTRLTVT.

V is TRBV5-4 and J is TRBJ1-3, with 7 bases matching TRBD1. Trimming removed 2 bases from V and 3 bases from J; junction bases left unmatched: 2. The CDR3 loop spans 14 amino acids. CDR1 SGHNT and CDR2 YYREEE come from the germline V gene (reference sequence). CDR3 amino acids: CASSLQGYGNTIYF. CDR3 in DNA: TGTGCCAGCAGCTTACAGGGGTATGGAAACACCATATATTTT.

The J gene is TRBJ1-6, the V gene TRBV27; D is undetermined. The CDR3 totals 13 residues. Germline CDR1 MNHEY, CDR2 SMNVEV (reference sequence). V was clipped by 5 bases and J by 7 bases, with 9 bases between them. Here the CDR3 DNA reads TGTGCCAGCAGTCCCCGACACAATTCACCCCTCCACTTT. The encoded protein is CASSPRHNSPLHF.

The chain has TRBV4-1 and TRBJ2-2, with 7 bases that match TRBD1. Germline V gives CDR1 MGHRA, CDR2 YSYEKL. CDR3 length: 15 amino acids. V shed 4 bases, J shed 4 bases, and the junction held 6 bases outside the gene matches. The CDR3 reads CASSPGTVPTGELFF. Written as DNA, the CDR3 is TGCGCCAGCAGCCCGGGGACAGTCCCCACCGGGGAGCTGTTTTTT.

The rearrangement joins TRBV12-5 to TRBJ2-5; 8 positions match TRBD2. With 1 base clipped from V and 3 bases from J, the junction kept 13 bases outside the gene matches. This CDR3 contains 18 residues. Germline V lookup: CDR1 LGHNT, CDR2 FRNRAP. DNA of the CDR3: TGTGCTAGTGGTTTGGGGTTCACCCCGGGACTAGAGAAAGAGACCCAGTACTTC. Its translation: CASGLGFTPGLEKETQYF.

The rearrangement links TRBV24-1 to TRBJ1-1, with D perhaps matching TRBD1 (6 bases). CDR1 and CDR2 from the germline V gene are KGHDR and SFDVKD. V was clipped by 3 bases and J by 1 base, with 8 bases between them. CDR3 length: 14 amino acids. CDR3: CATSDGTPNTEAFF. CDR3 coding DNA: TGTGCCACCAGTGATGGGACACCGAACACTGAAGCTTTCTTT.

The V and J genes are TRBV25-1 and TRBJ2-7; 7 bases are shared with TRBD2. Trimming at V came to 8 bases and at J to 0 bases, leaving 10 bases not matched to a gene. Looked up from germline, CDR1 is MGHDK and CDR2 is SYGVNS. The CDR3 runs 15 residues. CDR3 in DNA: TGTGCCAGCTGGGGGGGGGACCGAAGCTCCTACGAGCAGTACTTC. Its protein is CASWGGDRSSYEQYF.

The chain has TRBV6-1 and TRBJ2-6, with a tentative D call TRBD2 (6 bases). The CDR3 is 17 residues long. From germline, CDR1 is MNHNS and CDR2 SASEGT. Trimming took off 4 bases at V and 2 bases at J, with 15 bases between the two ends. The chain's CDR3 is CASSVGGDSTGANVLTF. The CDR3 bases are TGTGCCAGCAGTGTCGGAGGGGACTCAACTGGGGCCAACGTCCTGACTTTC.

The chain's CDR3 is CASSWGDYGYTF. DNA for the CDR3: TGTGCCAGCAGCTGGGGGGACTATGGCTACACCTTC. The chain has TRBV7-9 and TRBJ1-2, with D maybe TRBD1 (5 bases). The CDR3 covers 12 residues. V dropped 4 bases and J dropped 3 bases, with 6 bases sitting between them. Germline CDR1 SEHNR, CDR2 FQNEAQ (reference sequence).

This chain uses TRBV5-1 with TRBJ2-6; a possible D gene is TRBD1 (5 bases). V was cut by 4 bases and J by 0 bases, with 8 bases left in between. The germline CDR1 and CDR2 sequences are SGHRS and YFSETQ. The CDR3 covers 15 residues. The CDR3 sequence: CASSPDSSGANVLTF. The CDR3, as DNA: TGCGCCAGCAGCCCCGACAGCTCTGGGGCCAACGTCCTGACTTTC.

This clone was seen a single time. The rearrangement links TRBV5-6 to TRBJ2-5; D not resolved. Per the germline V gene, CDR1 is SGHDT and CDR2 is YYEEEE. The germline V and J ends were trimmed by 6 bases and 0 bases, with 12 bases remaining between them. CDR3 size: 14 residues. CDR3 nucleotide sequence: TGTGCCAGCAAGCTTATCGGGTACCAAGAGACCCAGTACTTC. Protein sequence: CASKLIGYQETQYF.

The chain carries TRBV19 and TRBJ1-1; the D is unclear. CDR1 and CDR2 from the germline V gene are LNHDA and SQIVND (reference sequence). The CDR3 loop spans 16 amino acids. The V end was cut by 1 base, the J end by 1 base, with 13 bases between. Here the CDR3 reads CASSIVWQTPNTEAFF. The CDR3 DNA sequence: TGTGCCAGTAGTATAGTATGGCAGACACCGAACACTGAAGCTTTCTTT.

The gene calls are TRBV5-1 and TRBJ2-2, with D hard to call. V was pared by 0 bases and J by 0 bases, with 6 bases between. Germline CDR1 reads SGHRS; CDR2 reads YFSETQ. The CDR3 runs to 15 residues. As DNA, the CDR3 is TGCGCCAGCAGCTTGGCCGGAGCGAACACCGGGGAGCTGTTTTTT. This translates into CASSLAGANTGELFF. Filled out from reference TRBV5-1 and TRBJ2-2, the complete variable domain reads KAGVTQTPRYLIKTRGQQVTLSCSPISGHRSVSWYQQTPGQGLQFLFEYFSETQRNKGNFPGRFSGRQFSNSRSEMNVSTLELGDSALYLCASSLAGANTGELFFGEGSRLTVL.

The chain joins TRBV10-3 to TRBJ1-1; the match to TRBD1 covers 12 bases. Germline trimming cut 4 bases from V and 4 bases from J; bases unmatched to any gene: 13. This CDR3 is 18 amino acids long. Germline CDR1 ENHRY, CDR2 SYGVKD. The CDR3 nucleotides read TGTGCCATCAGTGGAGGGGGGACAGGGGGCGTCTGGGGCACTGAAGCTTTCTTT. This codes for CAISGGGTGGVWGTEAFF.

The rearrangement links TRBV5-1 to TRBJ2-3; the match to TRBD2 covers 13 bases. CDR3 length: 16 amino acids. Germline V gene lookup returns CDR1 SGHRS and CDR2 YFSETQ. The V and J ends lost 5 bases and 2 bases, in that order; junction bases with no gene match: 5. The CDR3 reads CASSAGLAGDTDTQYF. In DNA, the CDR3 is TGCGCCAGCAGTGCCGGACTAGCGGGGGACACAGATACGCAGTATTTT. The entire variable domain, with the rest obtained from reference TRBV5-1 and TRBJ2-3, is as follows: KAGVTQTPRYLIKTRGQQVTLSCSPISGHRSVSWYQQTPGQGLQFLFEYFSETQRNKGNFPGRFSGRQFSNSRSEMNVSTLELGDSALYLCASSAGLAGDTDTQYFGPGTRLTVL.

This chain links TRBV28 with TRBJ2-1; 14 nucleotides line up with TRBD2. Unmatched junction bases numbered 22, after V lost 7 bases and J lost 8 bases. Germline V gene sequence: CDR1 MDHEN, CDR2 SYDVKM. This CDR3 region has 20 residues. CDR3 nucleotides: TGTGCCAGCAACGATAACCCCTCCGGGACTAGCGGGGGCGCCTGGGATGAGCAGTTCTTC. Protein: CASNDNPSGTSGGAWDEQFF.

The rearrangement links TRBV5-1 to TRBJ2-3; tentative D call: TRBD1 (5 bases). The V gene's germline CDR1 is SGHRS and CDR2 YFSETQ. The CDR3 runs to 15 residues. Trimming took 0 bases from V and 3 from J, leaving 11 bases between them. The chain's CDR3 is CASSLGVKGTDTQYF. DNA of the CDR3: TGCGCCAGCAGCTTGGGGGTTAAGGGGACAGATACGCAGTATTTT.

CDR3: CASSFGVGKAYEQYF. DNA for the CDR3: TGCGCCAGCAGCTTCGGGGTGGGGAAAGCCTACGAGCAGTACTTC. The J gene is TRBJ2-7, the V gene TRBV5-1; D is perhaps TRBD2 (5 bases). The CDR3 totals 15 residues. Trimming took 2 bases from V and 2 from J, leaving 14 bases between them. Germline V gene data show CDR1 as SGHRS and CDR2 as YFSETQ.

The chain combines TRBV2 with TRBJ1-5; 8 nucleotides agree with TRBD1. V was clipped by 7 bases and J by 6 bases; unmatched bases: 8. This CDR3 is 14 amino acids long. Per the germline V gene, CDR1 is SNHLY and CDR2 is FYNNEI. The CDR3 reads CASNGGDRGQPQHF. Written as DNA, the CDR3 is TGTGCCAGCAATGGAGGAGACAGGGGTCAGCCCCAGCATTTT.